The 21 T cell receptor beta chains in this list originate from one sample, sequenced in a study of cytomegalovirus exposure and HLA in healthy donors. The PCR ran on 60 Vbeta and 13 Jbeta primers. Sequencing was performed with immunoSEQ multiplex PCR; in TCRdb, only in-frame clones are kept and a portion is missing. The sample consists of about 130,000 clones, around three quarters of them appearing once. Sequencing was performed on PBMCs. The receptors stem from a man aged 30 to 39 in good health and CMV-seronegative.

As concerns this clone: The sample holds other DNA sequences that translate to the same CDR3. The chain joins TRBV27 to TRBJ1-5; the D gene is possibly TRBD1 (5 bases). This CDR3 is 13 amino acids long. The germline V gene encodes CDR1 MNHEY and CDR2 SMNVEV (reference sequence). Trimming removed 3 bases at V and 3 bases at J, with 6 bases between. CDR3 protein: CASSLGPNQPQHF. The CDR3 bases are TGTGCCAGCAGTTTGGGGCCCAATCAGCCCCAGCATTTT.

This chain connects TRBV6-1 to TRBJ1-3, with D possibly matching TRBD1 (6 bases). V was cut by 2 bases and J by 0 bases, with 11 bases left in between. This CDR3 has 16 residues. CDR1 is MNHNS, CDR2 SASEGT, per germline. In DNA, the CDR3 is TGTGCCAGCAGTGAACCCCAGGGGTACTCTGGAAACACCATATATTTT. Its translation: CASSEPQGYSGNTIYF.

V and J are TRBV9 and TRBJ1-1; no firm D call. CDR3 length equals 15 residues. The V and J ends lost 0 bases and 1 base respectively, with 10 bases between them. From germline, CDR1 is SGDLS and CDR2 YYNGEE. The CDR3 DNA follows: TGTGCCAGCAGCGTAGGGTATAGATCGAACACTGAAGCTTTCTTT. It encodes CASSVGYRSNTEAFF.

The J gene is TRBJ1-5, the V gene TRBV28; a weak D match, TRBD1 (5 bases). The V and J ends lost 2 bases and 4 bases respectively, with 6 bases between them. This CDR3 is built from 13 residues. Germline CDR1 MDHEN, CDR2 SYDVKM. Here the CDR3 DNA reads TGTGCCAGCAGTTTAGGGGCTAATCAGCCCCAGCATTTT. This codes for CASSLGANQPQHF.

The genes are TRBV19 and TRBJ1-2; no clear D. V lost 6 bases to trimming and J lost 7 bases, with 9 bases between them. This CDR3 is built from 11 residues. The germline V gene encodes CDR1 LNHDA and CDR2 SQIVND (reference sequence). CDR3 bases: TGTGCCAGTAGGGAAAGCGGTGGCTACACCTTC. Its translation: CASRESGGYTF. Full variable domain (remainder filled in from reference TRBV19 and TRBJ1-2): DGGITQSPKYLFRKEGQNVTLSCEQNLNHDAMYWYRQDPGQGLRLIYYSQIVNDFQKGDIAEGYSVSREKKESFPLTVTSAQKNPTAFYLCASRESGGYTFGSGTRLTVV.

The V and J genes are TRBV29-1 and TRBJ1-2; no reliable D call. Trimming stripped 2 bases from V and 1 base from J, with 5 bases between. CDR1 is SQVTM and CDR2 is ANQGSEA in the germline V gene. The length of the CDR3 is 12 residues. CDR3 sequence (DNA): TGCAGCGTTGAAAACGGTAACTATGGCTACACCTTC. This gives the protein CSVENGNYGYTF.

This chain uses TRBV9 with TRBJ2-1; TRBD2 matches at 7 bases. From germline, CDR1 is SGDLS and CDR2 YYNGEE. Unmatched junction bases numbered 8, after V lost 5 bases and J lost 3 bases. The CDR3 is made up of 15 amino acids. CDR3 coding DNA: TGTGCCAGCAGTTCCTCGGCTAGCGGCTACAATGAGCAGTTCTTC. As protein: CASSSSASGYNEQFF.

The chain has TRBV5-1 and TRBJ1-1; 7 bases are a match to TRBD1. The germline V gene encodes CDR1 SGHRS and CDR2 YFSETQ. With 0 bases clipped from V and 6 bases from J, the junction kept 5 bases outside the gene matches. The CDR3 has 14 residues. CDR3 bases: TGCGCCAGCAGCTTGGAGAGGGGGCGCGCTGAAGCTTTCTTT. This gives the protein CASSLERGRAEAFF.

The CDR3 nucleotides are TGCAGCGTTGGAATTAGCGGAAACCTCTACAATGAGCAGTTCTTC. As protein: CSVGISGNLYNEQFF. The chain joins TRBV29-1 to TRBJ2-1; D possibly corresponds to TRBD2 (6 bases). Per germline, CDR1 SQVTM and CDR2 ANQGSEA. This CDR3 comprises 15 residues. V lost 4 bases, J lost 3 bases, and 16 bases lay in between.

J is TRBJ2-5 and V is TRBV30; the D is unclear. The J call could be wrong; TRBJ2-7 is a better fit for the DNA end. The CDR3 is made up of 11 amino acids. The germline gives CDR1 GTSNPN, CDR2 SVGIG (reference sequence). CDR3 loop: CAWSGSYEQYF. The CDR3, as DNA: TGTGCCTGGAGTGGGTCTTACGAGCAGTACTTC.

V gene TRBV19 combines with J gene TRBJ1-1; D is uncertain. The CDR3 loop spans 15 amino acids. Germline CDR1 is LNHDA and CDR2 is SQIVND (reference sequence). Trimming pared 6 bases from V and 3 bases from J, leaving 17 bases between. The CDR3: CASRGQFSGDTEAFF. CDR3 DNA: TGTGCCAGTAGAGGCCAGTTTTCCGGGGACACTGAAGCTTTCTTT.

This clone was observed a few times. The rearrangement links TRBV5-4 to TRBJ1-1, with unresolved D. Germline lookup yields CDR1 SGHNT and CDR2 YYREEE (reference sequence). This CDR3 is built from 10 residues. The V end was cut by 7 bases, the J end by 7 bases, with 8 bases between. The CDR3 DNA sequence: TGTGCCAGCTCCTCCTTTGAAGCTTTCTTT. Translation gives CASSSFEAFF.

The chain employs TRBV5-1 and TRBJ2-1; maybe TRBD2 (5 bases). Trimming took 0 bases from V and 7 from J, leaving 8 bases between them. The CDR3 is made up of 13 amino acids. Germline V gene data show CDR1 as SGHRS and CDR2 as YFSETQ. CDR3 in amino acids: CASSLEGSNEQFF. The CDR3, as DNA: TGCGCCAGCAGCTTGGAAGGGAGTAATGAGCAGTTCTTC. Combining the CDR3 with reference TRBV5-1 and TRBJ2-1 gives the whole variable domain KAGVTQTPRYLIKTRGQQVTLSCSPISGHRSVSWYQQTPGQGLQFLFEYFSETQRNKGNFPGRFSGRQFSNSRSEMNVSTLELGDSALYLCASSLEGSNEQFFGPGTRLTVL.

The gene calls are TRBV5-1 and TRBJ2-3, with 12 bases lining up with TRBD1. V lost 6 bases to trimming and J lost 4 bases; unmatched junction nucleotides: 3. The CDR3 runs 14 residues. Germline V gene lookup returns CDR1 SGHRS and CDR2 YFSETQ. The chain's CDR3 is CASKGQGAADTQYF. Here the CDR3 DNA reads TGCGCCAGCAAGGGACAGGGGGCGGCAGATACGCAGTATTTT.

The rearrangement joins TRBV5-1 to TRBJ2-1, with 7 nucleotides matching TRBD2. Germline V gives CDR1 SGHRS, CDR2 YFSETQ. Trimming removed 1 base from V and 8 bases from J; junction bases left unmatched: 9. The CDR3 loop spans 15 amino acids. The chain's CDR3 is CASSLNWDYMHEQFF. In nucleotides, the CDR3 is TGCGCCAGCAGCTTGAATTGGGACTATATGCATGAGCAGTTCTTC.

This chain uses TRBV30 with TRBJ2-5; TRBD1 is a possible D gene (6 bases). V was trimmed by 0 bases and J by 4 bases, leaving 6 bases between them. The CDR3 sequence is 12 residues long. Germline V gives CDR1 GTSNPN, CDR2 SVGIG (reference sequence). This chain's CDR3 is CAWSVRGETQYF. In DNA form, the CDR3 reads TGTGCCTGGAGTGTCAGGGGAGAGACCCAGTACTTC.

The chain is built from TRBV5-1 and TRBJ2-1; the match to TRBD1 covers 10 bases. Germline CDR1 reads SGHRS; CDR2 reads YFSETQ. This CDR3 is 15 amino acids long. V was pared by 4 bases and J by 8 bases, with 9 bases of the junction left unmatched. As DNA, the CDR3 is TGCGCCAGCAGCGAGACAGGGGGCGCCGCTCATGAGCAGTTCTTC. Residues: CASSETGGAAHEQFF.

The rearrangement uses TRBV10-3 and TRBJ1-2; D remains unclear. Germline CDR1 is ENHRY and CDR2 is SYGVKD. The germline V and J ends were trimmed by 4 bases and 8 bases, with 14 bases remaining between them. This CDR3 contains 13 residues. CDR3 DNA sequence: TGTGCCATCAGTGGAACTCTTGATTTCGGCTACACCTTC. Amino acids: CAISGTLDFGYTF.

The chain has TRBV19 and TRBJ1-1, with D unclear. Deletions cut 2 bases from V and 0 bases from J, with 10 bases between. The germline gives CDR1 LNHDA, CDR2 SQIVND (reference sequence). The CDR3 runs to 15 residues. CDR3 residues: CASSILGGLNTEAFF. CDR3 nucleotides: TGTGCCAGTAGTATACTTGGAGGGTTGAACACTGAAGCTTTCTTT.

On this clone itself: Compared with germline, one end of the junction differs, possibly owing to a read error. V gene TRBV27 combines with J gene TRBJ1-2, with D possibly TRBD1 on 6 matching bases. The CDR3 has 14 residues. CDR1 MNHEY and CDR2 SMNVEV come from the germline V gene (reference sequence). The DNA for the CDR3 is TGTGCCAGCAGTTCGGGTACAGGGTTTTATGGCTACCCCTTC. Translation: CASSSGTGFYGYPF.

The chain is built from TRBV6-6 and TRBJ2-5; 15 nucleotides agree with TRBD2. The CDR3 extends over 15 amino acids. The J segment lost 5 bases and the V segment lost 2 bases, leaving 0 bases of the junction unmatched. Germline V lookup: CDR1 MNHNY, CDR2 SVGAGI (reference sequence). The CDR3 reads CASSYGTSGRETQYF. The CDR3, as DNA: TGTGCCAGCAGTTACGGGACTAGCGGGAGGGAGACCCAGTACTTC.